What follows are 6 T cell receptor beta chains derived from one specimen sequenced in a study of blood T cells in healthy people across ages. PCR was performed a second time for roughly 6 to 12 cycles using a sample-barcoded 5' primer and a J-beta primer mix. TCRdb itself ran the 5' RACE reads through MiXCR, one entry per CDR3 protein. The sample lists some 750,000 distinct CDR3 sequences; about a fifth were seen once. The sequencing sample was made of blood. The receptors shown here come from a man aged 65-85 years in good health.

This clonotype has a handful of counts. The chain combines TRBV3-1 with TRBJ2-7; D remains ambiguous. CDR3 size: 14 residues. V was shortened by 1 base and J by 7 bases, with 14 bases between the two germline ends. CDR1 LGHDT and CDR2 YNNKEL come from the germline V gene (reference sequence). CDR3: CASSQVVAGVEQYF. The CDR3 DNA sequence: TGTGCCAGCAGCCAAGTGGTGGCTGGAGTGGAGCAGTACTTC.

This clonotype was seen more than once but under ten times. The chain couples TRBV9 to TRBJ2-3; D might be TRBD2 (6 bases). Germline V lookup: CDR1 SGDLS, CDR2 YYNGEE. Trimming pared 0 bases from V and 6 bases from J, leaving 11 bases between. The CDR3 runs 14 residues. CDR3 amino acids: CASSVGGGRDTQYF. CDR3 in DNA: TGTGCCAGCAGCGTAGGGGGAGGACGGGATACGCAGTATTTT.

This sequence joins TRBV7-2 and TRBJ1-2; D is perhaps TRBD1 (6 bases). The CDR3 length is 16 residues. Germline values: CDR1 SGHTA, CDR2 FQGNSA. V was pared by 3 bases and J by 4 bases, with 18 bases between. This CDR3 reads CASSFTGTPFGYGYTF. CDR3 nucleotide sequence: TGTGCCAGCAGCTTTACCGGGACACCCTTTGGCTATGGCTACACCTTC.

This clonotype was counted between two and nine times. V is TRBV20-1 and J is TRBJ2-1, with a tentative D call TRBD2 (5 bases). Trimming took off 0 bases at V and 0 bases at J, with 12 bases between the two ends. The CDR3 sequence is 16 residues long. Germline V gene data show CDR1 as DFQATT and CDR2 as SNEGSKA (reference sequence). The CDR3 loop is CSARDPFAGSYNEQFF. The DNA for the CDR3 is TGCAGTGCTAGAGATCCTTTCGCGGGCTCCTACAATGAGCAGTTCTTC.

The table lists this clonotype with a few counts. The V call is TRBV6-1, the J call TRBJ2-5, with D perhaps matching TRBD1 or TRBD2 (5 bases each). With the DNA end fitting TRBJ2-7 better, the J assignment may be wrong. The germline CDR1 and CDR2 sequences are MNHNS and SASEGT. The CDR3 length is 13 residues. This CDR3 is CASRTGTLYEQYV. In nucleotides, the CDR3 is TGTGCCAGCAGGACCGGGACGCTCTACGAGCAGTACGTC.

This rearrangement joins TRBV12-3 or TRBV12-4 to TRBJ1-2; 8 positions match TRBD1. The CDR3 has 15 residues. V lost 6 bases and J lost 3; bases outside the gene matches: 9. The CDR3 sequence: CASSLTTGAYYGYTF. Here the CDR3 DNA reads TGTGCCAGCAGCCTCACGACAGGGGCTTACTATGGCTACACCTTC.